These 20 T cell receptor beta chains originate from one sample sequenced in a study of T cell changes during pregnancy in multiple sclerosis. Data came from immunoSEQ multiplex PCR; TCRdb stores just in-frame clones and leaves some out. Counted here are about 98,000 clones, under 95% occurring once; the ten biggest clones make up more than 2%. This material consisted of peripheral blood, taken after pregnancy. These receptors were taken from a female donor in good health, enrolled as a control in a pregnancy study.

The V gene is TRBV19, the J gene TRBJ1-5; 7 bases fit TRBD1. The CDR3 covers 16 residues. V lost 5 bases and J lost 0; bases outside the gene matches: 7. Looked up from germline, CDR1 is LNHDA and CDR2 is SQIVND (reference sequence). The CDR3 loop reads CASSPGTAYSNQPQHF. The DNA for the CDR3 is TGTGCCAGTAGTCCTGGGACAGCTTATAGCAATCAGCCCCAGCATTTT.

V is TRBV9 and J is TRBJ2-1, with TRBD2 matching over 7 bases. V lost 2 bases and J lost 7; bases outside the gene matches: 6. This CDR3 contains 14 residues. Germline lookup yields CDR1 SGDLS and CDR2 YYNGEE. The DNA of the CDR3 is TGTGCCAGCAGCGTTGCTAGCGGATTAAATGAGCAGTTCTTC. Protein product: CASSVASGLNEQFF.

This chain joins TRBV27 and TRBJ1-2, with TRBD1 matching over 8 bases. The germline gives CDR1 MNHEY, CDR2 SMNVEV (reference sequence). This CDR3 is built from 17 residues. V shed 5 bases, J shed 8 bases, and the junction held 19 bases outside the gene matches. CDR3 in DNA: TGTGCCAGCAGTCTTACCTCCCAAGGACAGGGTAGGAGGGGCTACACCTTC. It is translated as CASSLTSQGQGRRGYTF.

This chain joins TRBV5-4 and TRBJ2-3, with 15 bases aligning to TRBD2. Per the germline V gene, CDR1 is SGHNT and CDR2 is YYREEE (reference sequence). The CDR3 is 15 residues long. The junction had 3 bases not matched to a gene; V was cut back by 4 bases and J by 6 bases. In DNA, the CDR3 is TGTGCCAGCAGCCCCGGACTAGCGGGAGGGGATACGCAGTATTTT. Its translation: CASSPGLAGGDTQYF.

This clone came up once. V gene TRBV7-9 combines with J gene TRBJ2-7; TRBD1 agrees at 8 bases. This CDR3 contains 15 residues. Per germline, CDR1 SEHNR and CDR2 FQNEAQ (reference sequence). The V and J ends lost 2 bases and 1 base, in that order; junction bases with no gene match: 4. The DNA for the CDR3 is TGTGCCAGCAGCTTAATCGGGACAGGATCCTACGAGCAGTACTTC. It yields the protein CASSLIGTGSYEQYF.

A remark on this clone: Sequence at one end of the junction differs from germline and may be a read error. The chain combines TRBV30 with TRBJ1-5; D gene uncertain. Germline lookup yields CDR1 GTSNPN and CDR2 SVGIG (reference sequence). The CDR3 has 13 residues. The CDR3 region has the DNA TGTGCCTGGAGTGTACGAGGGTATCAACCCCAGCATTTT. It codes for CAWSVRGYQPQHF.

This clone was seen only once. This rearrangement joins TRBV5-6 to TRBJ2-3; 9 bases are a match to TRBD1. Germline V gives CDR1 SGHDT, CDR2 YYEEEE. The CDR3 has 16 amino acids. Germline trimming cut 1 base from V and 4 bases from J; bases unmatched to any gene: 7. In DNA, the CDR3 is TGTGCCAGCAGCTTGCGGAGGACAGGGGTGGCAGATACGCAGTATTTT. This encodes CASSLRRTGVADTQYF. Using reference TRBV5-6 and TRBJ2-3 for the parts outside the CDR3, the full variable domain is DAGVTQSPTHLIKTRGQQVTLRCSPKSGHDTVSWYQQALGQGPQFIFQYYEEEERQRGNFPDRFSGHQFPNYSSELNVNALLLGDSALYLCASSLRRTGVADTQYFGPGTRLTVL.

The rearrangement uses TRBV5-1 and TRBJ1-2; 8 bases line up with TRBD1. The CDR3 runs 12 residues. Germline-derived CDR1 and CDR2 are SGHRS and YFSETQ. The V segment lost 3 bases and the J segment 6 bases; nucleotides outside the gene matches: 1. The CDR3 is CASSWGQDGYTF. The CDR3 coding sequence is TGCGCCAGCAGCTGGGGACAGGATGGCTACACCTTC. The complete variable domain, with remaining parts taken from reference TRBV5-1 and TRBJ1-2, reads KAGVTQTPRYLIKTRGQQVTLSCSPISGHRSVSWYQQTPGQGLQFLFEYFSETQRNKGNFPGRFSGRQFSNSRSEMNVSTLELGDSALYLCASSWGQDGYTFGSGTRLTVV.

CDR3 loop: CASSPSRDRVNEQFF. The CDR3 DNA follows: TGTGCCAGCTCACCTAGCAGGGACAGGGTCAATGAGCAGTTCTTC. This chain links TRBV18 with TRBJ2-1; 9 bases align to TRBD1. After removal of 3 bases from V and 6 bases from J, the junction contained 6 bases not matched to a gene. In germline, CDR1 is KGHSH, CDR2 LQKENI. The CDR3 is made up of 15 amino acids.

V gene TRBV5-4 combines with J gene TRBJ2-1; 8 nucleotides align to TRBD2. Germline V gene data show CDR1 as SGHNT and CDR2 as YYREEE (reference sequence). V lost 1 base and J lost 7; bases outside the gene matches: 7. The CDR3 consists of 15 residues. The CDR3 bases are TGTGCCAGCAGCTTGCAGGGTAGCGGGACAAATGAGCAGTTCTTC. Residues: CASSLQGSGTNEQFF.

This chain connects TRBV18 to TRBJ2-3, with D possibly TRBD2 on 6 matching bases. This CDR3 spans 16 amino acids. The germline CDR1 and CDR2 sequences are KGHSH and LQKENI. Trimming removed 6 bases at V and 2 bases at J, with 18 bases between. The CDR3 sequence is CASSRGLGGITDTQYF. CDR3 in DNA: TGTGCCAGCTCCCGAGGACTGGGGGGAATCACAGATACGCAGTATTTT.

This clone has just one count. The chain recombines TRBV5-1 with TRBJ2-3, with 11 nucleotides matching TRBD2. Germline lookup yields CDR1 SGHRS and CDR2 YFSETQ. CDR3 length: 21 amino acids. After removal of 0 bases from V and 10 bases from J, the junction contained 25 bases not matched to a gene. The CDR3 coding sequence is TGCGCCAGCAGCTTGGCTCGGCAGGGGACTAGCGGAACCCCCCGCAGGGAAGCGCAGTATTTT. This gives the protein CASSLARQGTSGTPRREAQYF.

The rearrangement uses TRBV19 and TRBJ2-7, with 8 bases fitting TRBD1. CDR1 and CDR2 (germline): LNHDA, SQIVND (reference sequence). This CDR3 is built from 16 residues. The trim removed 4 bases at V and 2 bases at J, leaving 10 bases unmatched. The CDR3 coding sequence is TGTGCCAGTAGTAGCATAGGGACAGGCGGACCCTACGAGCAGTACTTC. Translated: CASSSIGTGGPYEQYF.

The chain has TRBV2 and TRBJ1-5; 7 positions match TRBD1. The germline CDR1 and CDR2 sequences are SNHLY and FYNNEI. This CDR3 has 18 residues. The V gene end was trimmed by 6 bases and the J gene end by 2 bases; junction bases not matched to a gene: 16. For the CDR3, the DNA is TGTGCCAGCAGGCTAGGCAGGGGGTACGCCCAGGGCAATCAGCCCCAGCATTTT. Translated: CASRLGRGYAQGNQPQHF.

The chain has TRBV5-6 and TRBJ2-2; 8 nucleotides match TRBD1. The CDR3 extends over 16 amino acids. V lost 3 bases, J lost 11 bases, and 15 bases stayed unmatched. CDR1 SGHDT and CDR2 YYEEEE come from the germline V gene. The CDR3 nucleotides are TGTGCCAGCAGCTCCCCCACGGACAGGGAGTTTGGTGAGCTGTTTTTT. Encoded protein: CASSSPTDREFGELFF.

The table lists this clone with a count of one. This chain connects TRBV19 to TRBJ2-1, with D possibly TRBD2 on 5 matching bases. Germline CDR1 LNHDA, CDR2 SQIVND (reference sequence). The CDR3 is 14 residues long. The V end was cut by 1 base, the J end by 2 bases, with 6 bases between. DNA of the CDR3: TGTGCCAGTAGTATAGCCGGGGCCTACAATGAGCAGTTCTTC. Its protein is CASSIAGAYNEQFF.

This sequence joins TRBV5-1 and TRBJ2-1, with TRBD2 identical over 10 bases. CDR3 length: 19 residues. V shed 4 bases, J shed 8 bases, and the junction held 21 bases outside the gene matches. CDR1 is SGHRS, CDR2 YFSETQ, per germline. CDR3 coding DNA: TGCGCCAGCAGCCCGGGTAGTCTAGCGGGAGCTTCACAATTCGATGAGCAGTTCTTC. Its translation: CASSPGSLAGASQFDEQFF. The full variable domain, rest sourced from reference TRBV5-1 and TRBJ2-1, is KAGVTQTPRYLIKTRGQQVTLSCSPISGHRSVSWYQQTPGQGLQFLFEYFSETQRNKGNFPGRFSGRQFSNSRSEMNVSTLELGDSALYLCASSPGSLAGASQFDEQFFGPGTRLTVL.

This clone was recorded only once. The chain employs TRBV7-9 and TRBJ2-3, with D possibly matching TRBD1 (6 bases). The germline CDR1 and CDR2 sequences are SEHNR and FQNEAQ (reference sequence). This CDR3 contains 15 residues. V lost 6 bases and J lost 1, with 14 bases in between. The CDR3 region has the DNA TGTGCCAGCAGGCCGGGACAATTGGGCACAGATACGCAGTATTTT. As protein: CASRPGQLGTDTQYF.

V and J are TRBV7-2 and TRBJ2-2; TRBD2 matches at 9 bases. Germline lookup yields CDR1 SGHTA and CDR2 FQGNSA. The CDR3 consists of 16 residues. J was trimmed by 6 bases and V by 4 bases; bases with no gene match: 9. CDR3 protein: CASSSGVAGVSGELFF. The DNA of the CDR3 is TGTGCCAGCAGCTCCGGGGTAGCGGGAGTTTCCGGGGAGCTGTTTTTT.

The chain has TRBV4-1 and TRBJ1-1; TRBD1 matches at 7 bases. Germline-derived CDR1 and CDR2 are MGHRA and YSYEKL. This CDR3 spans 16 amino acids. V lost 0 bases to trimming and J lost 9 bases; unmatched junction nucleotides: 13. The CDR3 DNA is TGCGCCAGCAGCCAAGATCCGCCAATAGACAGGGTTAAAGCTTTCTTT. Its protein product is CASSQDPPIDRVKAFF.